A single T cell receptor beta chain is shown here with its context. V was clipped by 4 bases and J by 3 bases, with 14 bases between them. The germline CDR1 and CDR2 sequences are SGHRS and YFSETQ. This CDR3 is built from 14 residues. The data were obtained in a study of blood T cells in healthy people across ages. PCR was performed a second time for about 6 to 12 cycles using a sample-barcoded 5' primer and a J-beta primer mix. Using its own MiXCR run on the 5' RACE reads, TCRdb lists one record per CDR3 protein. The sample consists of about 1 million distinct CDR3 sequences, 40% to 50% of them appearing once.

The sequence derives from a woman in her fifties or sixties in good health. The sample consisted of blood. The V call is TRBV5-1, the J call TRBJ2-7, with D perhaps TRBD1 (5 bases). CDR3 nucleotides: TGCGCCAGCAGCGTAAGACAGAGCCACTACGAGCAGTACTTC. Protein sequence: CASSVRQSHYEQYF.